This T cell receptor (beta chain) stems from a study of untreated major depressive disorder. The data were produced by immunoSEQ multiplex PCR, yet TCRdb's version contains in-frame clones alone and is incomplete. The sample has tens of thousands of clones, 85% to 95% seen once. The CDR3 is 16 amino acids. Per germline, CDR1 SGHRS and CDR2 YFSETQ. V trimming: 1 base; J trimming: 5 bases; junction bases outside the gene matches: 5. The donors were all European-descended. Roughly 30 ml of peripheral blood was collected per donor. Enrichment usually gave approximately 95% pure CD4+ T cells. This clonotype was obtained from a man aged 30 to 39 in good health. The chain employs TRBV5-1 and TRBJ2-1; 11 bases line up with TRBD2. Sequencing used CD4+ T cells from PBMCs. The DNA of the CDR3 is TGCGCCAGCAGCTTGCCCACTAGCGGGGGTGACAATGAGCAGTTCTTC. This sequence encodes CASSLPTSGGDNEQFF. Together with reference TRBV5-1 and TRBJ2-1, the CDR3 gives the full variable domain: KAGVTQTPRYLIKTRGQQVTLSCSPISGHRSVSWYQQTPGQGLQFLFEYFSETQRNKGNFPGRFSGRQFSNSRSEMNVSTLELGDSALYLCASSLPTSGGDNEQFFGPGTRLTVL.